Presented here are 22 T cell receptor beta chains from one specimen sequenced in a study of CD8 T cells in ankylosing spondylitis. Using its own MiXCR run on the 5' RACE reads, TCRdb lists one record per CDR3 protein. The repertoire consists of about 240,000 distinct CDR3 sequences, with around 7.8% occurring once and the leading ten covering 6.8%. Sequences were obtained from blood, either unsorted or a sorted T cell fraction (not recorded which). Receptors originate from a male donor with ankylosing spondylitis or in good health (not recorded which).

This clonotype was seen ten or more times. This chain links TRBV30 with TRBJ2-5; TRBD1 matches at 7 bases. V gave up 3 bases and J gave up 2 bases; unmatched junction bases: 6. Germline loops: CDR1 GTSNPN, CDR2 SVGIG (reference sequence). This CDR3 spans 14 amino acids. In nucleotides, the CDR3 is TGTGCCTGGAGCGTCGACAGGGTACAAGAGACCCAGTACTTC. This translates into CAWSVDRVQETQYF.

This clonotype was counted ten times or more. This chain uses TRBV7-9 with TRBJ2-5; no clear D gene. Deletions cut 3 bases from V and 5 bases from J, with 7 bases between. This CDR3 has 12 residues. Germline CDR1 SEHNR, CDR2 FQNEAQ (reference sequence). CDR3 bases: TGTGCCAGCAGCTTCGGTGGGGAGACCCAGTACTTC. Residues: CASSFGGETQYF. The entire variable domain, with the rest obtained from reference TRBV7-9 and TRBJ2-5, is as follows: DTGVSQNPRHKITKRGQNVTFRCDPISEHNRLYWYRQTLGQGPEFLTYFQNEAQLEKSRLLSDRFSAERPKGSFSTLEIQRTEQGDSAMYLCASSFGGETQYFGPGTRLLVL.

This clonotype was picked up many times. The J gene is TRBJ2-2, the V gene TRBV20-1; weak D call: TRBD1 (6 bases). From germline, CDR1 is DFQATT and CDR2 SNEGSKA (reference sequence). V lost 7 bases, J lost 7 bases, and 13 bases lay in between. CDR3 size: 12 residues. CDR3 coding DNA: TGCAGTGTCCCTGGACAGTTCGGGGAGCTGTTTTTT. Its translation is CSVPGQFGELFF.

This clonotype was seen a few times. For the CDR3, the DNA is TGTGCCAGCAGTCTCTCCGTGGGGGGGACCCGGCGGGATACGCAGTATTTT. Its protein is CASSLSVGGTRRDTQYF. This chain links TRBV6-1 with TRBJ2-3; 7 positions match TRBD2. CDR1 is MNHNS, CDR2 SASEGT, per germline. This CDR3 has 17 amino acids. Losses at the gene ends were 5 bases for V and 6 bases for J; bases not matched to a gene: 17.

Ten or more counts support this clonotype. V is TRBV20-1 and J is TRBJ2-5; TRBD1 or TRBD2 may be the D gene (5 bases each). Germline CDR1 DFQATT, CDR2 SNEGSKA (reference sequence). The CDR3 loop spans 12 amino acids. Trimming pared 7 bases from V and 2 bases from J, leaving 11 bases between. The DNA of the CDR3 is TGCAGTGGGGACCTCCTACAAGAGACCCAGTACTTC. This translates into CSGDLLQETQYF.

This clonotype has ten or more counts. This CDR3 is CASSLGAASRDTQYF. CDR3 DNA sequence: TGTGCCAGCAGCTTAGGAGCAGCTTCCCGAGATACGCAGTATTTT. The genes are TRBV7-2 and TRBJ2-3, with D unclear. Trimming removed 1 base from V and 5 bases from J, with 13 bases in between. Germline CDR1 reads SGHTA; CDR2 reads FQGNSA. CDR3 length: 15 amino acids. Based on the CDR3 plus reference TRBV7-2 and TRBJ2-3, the full variable domain is GAGVSQSPSNKVTEKGKDVELRCDPISGHTALYWYRQSLGQGLEFLIYFQGNSAPDKSGLPSDRFSAERTGGSVSTLTIQRTQQEDSAVYLCASSLGAASRDTQYFGPGTRLTVL.

In its sample, this clonotype was seen many times. The chain joins TRBV19 to TRBJ2-1, with 7 bases that match TRBD2. Germline assignment: CDR1 LNHDA and CDR2 SQIVND (reference sequence). CDR3 length equals 15 residues. V shed 2 bases and J 1 base; nucleotides not matched to a gene: 2. The CDR3 reads CASSIKAGSYNEQFF. CDR3 nucleotides: TGTGCCAGTAGTATAAAAGCGGGATCCTACAATGAGCAGTTCTTC.

Ten or more counts support this clonotype. Germline is not matched at one junction end, which may reflect a read error. Here the CDR3 reads CASSFRTDLQGTQYF. The DNA of the CDR3 is TGCGCCAGCAGCTTTAGGACAGACCTCCAAGGGACCCAGTACTTC. This chain connects TRBV5-1 to TRBJ2-5, with D possibly being TRBD1 (6 bases). The germline V gene encodes CDR1 SGHRS and CDR2 YFSETQ. The CDR3 is made up of 15 amino acids.

This clonotype has only a few counts. The chain links TRBV6-2 or TRBV6-3 to TRBJ2-1; the D is unclear. This CDR3 is 15 amino acids long. From germline, CDR1 is MNHEY and CDR2 SVGEGT. The V end lost 6 bases, the J end lost 3 bases, and 15 bases lay between the germline ends. The CDR3 coding sequence is TGTGCCAGCAGGGAAATAGCTCCCAACTACAATGAGCAGTTCTTC. Translated, it gives CASREIAPNYNEQFF.

This clonotype has more than one count but fewer than ten. This chain uses TRBV29-1 with TRBJ1-3; D remains unclear. The CDR3 has 14 amino acids. Germline CDR1 and CDR2: SQVTM and ANQGSEA. V shed 5 bases and J shed 1 base, with 12 bases lying between them. The CDR3 protein is CSVLPGSSGNTIYF. Here the CDR3 DNA reads TGCAGCGTTCTTCCGGGCTCGTCTGGAAACACCATATATTTT.

This clonotype was seen repeatedly, ten times or more. The rearrangement links TRBV5-1 to TRBJ2-1; weak D call: TRBD2 (6 bases). This CDR3 is built from 16 residues. CDR1 and CDR2 (germline): SGHRS, YFSETQ. V lost 4 bases, J lost 4 bases, and 18 bases lay in between. DNA for the CDR3: TGCGCCAGCAGCCCCGCTGGCGGGAACGAGTACAATGAGCAGTTCTTC. Amino acid sequence: CASSPAGGNEYNEQFF.

The table lists this clonotype with many counts. The DNA of the CDR3 is TGCGCCAGCAGCTTGGATGGGACTGGAAACACCATATATTTT. It specifies CASSLDGTGNTIYF. This sequence joins TRBV5-1 and TRBJ1-3; D is uncertain. CDR3 length: 14 residues. From germline, CDR1 is SGHRS and CDR2 YFSETQ. The V end lost 0 bases, the J end lost 2 bases, and 6 bases lay between the germline ends. Full variable domain (missing parts from reference TRBV5-1 and TRBJ1-3): KAGVTQTPRYLIKTRGQQVTLSCSPISGHRSVSWYQQTPGQGLQFLFEYFSETQRNKGNFPGRFSGRQFSNSRSEMNVSTLELGDSALYLCASSLDGTGNTIYFGEGSWLTVV.

This clonotype was detected ten times or more. The chain combines TRBV12-3 or TRBV12-4 with TRBJ1-4; unclear D gene. The V gene lost 5 bases and the J gene lost 2 bases, with 9 bases spanning the gap. CDR3 length: 14 residues. The CDR3 sequence: CASSPTPTNEKLFF. The CDR3 DNA reads as TGTGCCAGCAGTCCGACACCGACTAATGAAAAACTGTTTTTT.

There are many counts of this clonotype. The J gene is TRBJ2-5, the V gene TRBV12-3 or TRBV12-4; D may match TRBD1 or TRBD2 (5 bases each). V lost 3 bases, J lost 5 bases, and 10 bases lay in between. The CDR3 is 13 amino acids. CDR3 DNA sequence: TGTGCCAGCAGTTTGGGGCAGCGGGAGACCCAGTACTTC. Residues: CASSLGQRETQYF.

This clonotype showed up many times. This chain joins TRBV5-1 and TRBJ2-3; D ambiguous. V was trimmed by 0 bases and J by 1 base, leaving 6 bases between them. The length of the CDR3 is 14 residues. The V gene's germline CDR1 is SGHRS and CDR2 YFSETQ. The CDR3 coding sequence is TGCGCCAGCAGCTTGGACAGACGCACAGATACGCAGTATTTT. It is translated as CASSLDRRTDTQYF.

This clonotype occurred many times. This rearrangement joins TRBV12-3 or TRBV12-4 to TRBJ1-1; no firm D call. The CDR3 extends over 11 amino acids. V shed 3 bases and J shed 8 bases, with 7 bases lying between them. The CDR3 DNA reads as TGTGCCAGCAGTTTTGGGCCAGAAGCTTTCTTT. Its protein product is CASSFGPEAFF.

This clonotype has only a few counts. The chain uses TRBV9 and TRBJ2-5; possible D gene TRBD1, 6 bases. From germline, CDR1 is SGDLS and CDR2 YYNGEE. The CDR3 is made up of 16 amino acids. V shed 3 bases and J shed 5 bases, with 20 bases lying between them. The CDR3 region has the DNA TGTGCCAGCAGCGCTATCTCGGGACACAACAAGGAGACCCAGTACTTC. Its translation is CASSAISGHNKETQYF.

The rearrangement uses TRBV6-5 and TRBJ1-2; 7 bases line up with TRBD1. CDR3 length equals 16 residues. Germline values: CDR1 MNHEY, CDR2 SVGAGI. V was clipped by 0 bases and J by 2 bases; unmatched bases: 6. CDR3 amino acids: CASSYSEGAGNYGYTF. The CDR3 bases are TGTGCCAGCAGTTACTCGGAGGGGGCGGGAAACTATGGCTACACCTTC.

The genes are TRBV23-1 and TRBJ1-5; D call uncertain. TRBV23-1 is labeled an ORF, and its function is uncertain. The CDR3 is 15 residues long. V lost 0 bases and J lost 3, with 9 bases in between. The CDR3 is CASSQSERFNQPQHF. Written as DNA, the CDR3 is TGCGCCAGCAGTCAATCGGAACGTTTCAATCAGCCCCAGCATTTT.

This clonotype was counted a few times. V and J are TRBV12-3 or TRBV12-4 and TRBJ2-5, with 7 bases identical to TRBD2. The length of the CDR3 is 15 residues. The trim removed 2 bases at V and 2 bases at J, leaving 5 bases unmatched. CDR3 nucleotides: TGTGCCAGCAGTTTAAGAGGGAGGGATCAAGAGACCCAGTACTTC. This translates into CASSLRGRDQETQYF.

V usage is TRBV12-3 or TRBV12-4 and J usage is TRBJ2-1; D possibly matches TRBD1 or TRBD2 (5 bases each). Between the trimmed V and J ends, which lost 6 bases and 5 bases, there was a span of 14 bases. CDR3 size: 14 residues. The CDR3 DNA reads TGTGCCAGCAGCTCCGGGACCCCTGACAATGAGCAGTTCTTC. Its translation is CASSSGTPDNEQFF.

This clonotype appeared many times. V gene TRBV2 combines with J gene TRBJ2-7, with D possibly being TRBD2 (6 bases). This CDR3 is built from 13 residues. In germline, CDR1 is SNHLY, CDR2 FYNNEI. Trimming left V 9 bases short and J 0 bases short, with 12 bases between. The CDR3 region is CASGTQSSYEQYF. CDR3 sequence (DNA): TGTGCCAGTGGGACTCAGAGCTCCTACGAGCAGTACTTC.